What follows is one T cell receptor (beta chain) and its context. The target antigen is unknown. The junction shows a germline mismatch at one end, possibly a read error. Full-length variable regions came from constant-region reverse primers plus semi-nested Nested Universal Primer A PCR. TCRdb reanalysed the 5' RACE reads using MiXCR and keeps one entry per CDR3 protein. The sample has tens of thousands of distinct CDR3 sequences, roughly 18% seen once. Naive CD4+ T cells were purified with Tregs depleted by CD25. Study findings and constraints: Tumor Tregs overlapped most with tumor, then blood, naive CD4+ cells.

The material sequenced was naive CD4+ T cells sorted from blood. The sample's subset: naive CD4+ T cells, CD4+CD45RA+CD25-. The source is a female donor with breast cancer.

CDR3 residues: CASSPRTGSGANILTF. CDR3 bases: TGCGCCAGCAGCCCGAGGACAGGGAGCGGGGCCAACATCCTGACTTTC. The chain is built from TRBV5-1 and TRBJ2-6; D may be TRBD1 (8 bases). This CDR3 region has 16 residues. Germline V lookup: CDR1 SGHRS, CDR2 YFSETQ.